The rows below give T cell receptor beta chains drawn from one sample of a study of T cell repertoires in cytomegalovirus infection. TCRdb re-derived calls from the reads in MiXCR, one entry per CDR3 protein. The table has over 250,000 distinct CDR3 sequences, roughly a fifth seen once. The antigens for these receptors are not known. The sample consisted of cultured PBMCs, taken from culture after CMV antigen stimulation. These receptors originate from a human donor in good health (CMV status not recorded). Some clones in this sample may be carry-over from other donors' samples. Both conserved end residues are part of each CDR3. Fields, in order: clone size, D gene, V gene, J gene, CDR3 length, CDR3 protein, CDR3 DNA. A D gene is named only where the DNA matches it firmly. The size field is filled for only some rows; it gives once, few, many or a size class.

once	TRBD2	TRBV29-1	TRBJ2-1	18	CSVDQKGQRGSSYNEQFF	TGCAGCGTTGACCAAAAGGGCCAGCGGGGAAGCTCCTACAATGAGCAGTTCTTC
many	.	TRBV14	TRBJ2-7	13	CASSRGQHYEQYF	TGTGCCAGCAGCCGCGGACAGCACTACGAGCAGTACTTC
.	TRBD2	TRBV30	TRBJ2-1	15	CAWSPPGLATDEQFF	TGTGCCTGGAGCCCGCCGGGACTAGCCACTGATGAGCAGTTCTTC
many	.	TRBV7-2	TRBJ1-5	16	CASSLVGTLSNQPQHF	TGTGCCAGCAGCTTAGTTGGGACATTAAGCAATCAGCCCCAGCATTTT
.	.	TRBV4-1	TRBJ1-2	15	CASSQDMGVNYGYTF	TGCGCCAGCAGCCAAGATATGGGGGTCAACTATGGCTACACCTTC
.	TRBD1	TRBV6-1	TRBJ1-6	19	CASSPPHEGQGSYNSPLHF	TGTGCCAGCAGCCCGCCCCACGAGGGACAGGGCTCCTATAATTCACCCCTCCACTTT
once	TRBD1	TRBV5-4	TRBJ2-2	15	CASSFGQVFSGELFF	TGTGCCAGCAGCTTTGGACAGGTGTTCTCCGGGGAGCTGTTTTTT
.	.	TRBV27	TRBJ2-6	16	CASTNRTSSGANVLTF	TGTGCCAGCACCAACCGCACAAGCTCTGGGGCCAACGTCCTGACTTTC
.	.	TRBV4-1	TRBJ2-2	13	CASSQVATGELFF	TGCGCCAGCAGCCAAGTGGCCACCGGGGAGCTGTTTTTT
many	TRBD1	TRBV7-2	TRBJ2-3	15	CASSSPTGGLDTQYF	TGTGCCAGCAGCTCACCAACAGGGGGCCTGGATACGCAGTATTTT
few	.	TRBV6-5	TRBJ1-2	15	CASRDRRGKGEGYTF	TGTGCCAGCAGGGATCGCAGGGGTAAAGGAGAAGGCTACACCTTC
many	.	TRBV12-3/TRBV12-4	TRBJ2-7	12	CASSSGLYEQYF	TGTGCCAGCAGTTCTGGACTCTACGAGCAGTACTTC